The T cell receptor beta chain under discussion was sequenced for a study of regulatory T cells in long-lasting Graves disease. Across the study: Treatment with antithyroid drugs for over 5 years, together with positive TSH receptor antibodies, meant persistent Graves' disease.

This clonotype was seen repeatedly, ten times or more. What it recognizes is unknown. Through Arm-PCR of CDR3 regions and iRepertoire HTBI primers, TCR beta libraries were built. TCRdb independently ran MiXCR on the multiplex PCR reads; one entry per CDR3 protein. This table holds over 450,000 distinct CDR3 sequences, about 22% found once. Points from the study as a whole: Between persistent patients, roughly 2,600 public clonotypes were shared, exceeding the roughly 940 shared between new patients.

As to time point: persistent/refractory GD, antithyroid drugs over 5 years with positive TRAb. Generation of the TCR library employed RNA extracted from PBMCs. The origin of this receptor is a female donor with Graves disease. The input for sequencing was peripheral blood mononuclear cells (PBMCs), taken when the disease was refractory, from a patient treated with antithyroid drugs.

As DNA, the CDR3 is TGTGCCAGCAGGCAGCCGGGACAACGATATGGCTACACCTTC. It codes for CASRQPGQRYGYTF. The chain has TRBV6-1 and TRBJ1-2; D is perhaps TRBD1 (6 bases). The CDR3 extends over 14 amino acids. V shed 6 bases and J shed 5 bases, with 16 bases lying between them. Germline CDR1 is MNHNS and CDR2 is SASEGT.